This T cell receptor beta chain comes out of a study of Ad26.COV2.S vaccination and SARS-CoV-2 variants (dated by TCRdb to about 2021). Background for the entire study: TCRbeta repertoire sequencing served as the tool for gauging how specific and how broad the SARS-CoV-2-reactive T cell receptors were following Ad26.COV2.S vaccination. A total of approximately 30 samples were included in the TCR-sequenced set, comprising some 20 Ad26.COV2.S vaccine recipients, 5 placebo recipients and 8 SARS-CoV-2 convalescent individuals.

The sample's time point label is to be understood as: individuals recovered from natural SARS-CoV-2 infection. The immunoSEQ Assay was the method used to sequence TCRbeta CDR3 regions. After extraction, genomic DNA underwent amplification by bias-controlled multiplex PCR, followed by high-throughput sequencing. The authors' analysis ran thus. To quantify the absolute abundance of every unique TCRbeta CDR3 region, sequences were collapsed and filtered. T cell fraction was estimated by normalizing TCRbeta template counts to usable DNA, with usable DNA measured through amplification of reference genes found in all nucleated cells. Repertoire TCRs were annotated as SARS-CoV-2-specific by exact matching of V gene, CDR3 amino acid sequence and J gene to a known reactive TCR set. The reference SARS-CoV-2 TCR set came from MIRA and was filtered for enrichment in COVID-19-positive ImmuneCODE repertoires, removing public or cross-reactive TCRs. Drawing on the MIRA antigens, annotated TCRs were analysed further at the level of specific ORF or position within ORF. Breadth was defined as annotated unique rearrangements over total unique productive rearrangements; depth was the summed frequency of those rearrangements. Two-sided Wilcoxon rank-sum tests were applied when comparing TCR breadth between groups. TCRdb's version of the immuneACCESS table is confined to in-frame rearrangements and falls short of the full clone set. An unresolved V gene accounts for under half of the shortfall where checked; the remainder is of unknown origin. V and J calls and clone size are given by that table; D and trimming were obtained from the DNA. The sample table lists under 150,000 clones, about nine tenths of them with a count of one. Of the sample, around 5% falls within the top ten clones.

CDR1 SNHLY and CDR2 FYNNEI are derived from the germline V gene. Reading from cysteine to phenylalanine, the CDR3 counts 12 amino acids. The read is trimmed to its CDR3 DNA, 36 bases read in frame from base 1. Relative to germline, V is 6 bases shorter and J is 9 bases shorter, with 9 bases between their ends. The paper's findings and limits, for the study overall: Comparable non-spike TCR breadth was observed between vaccine and placebo recipients, consistent with only spike being contained in the vaccine. Compared with placebo recipients, Ad26.COV2.S recipients showed higher spike-specific TCR breadth (P = 0.0014). Substantial breadth of spike-specific CD8+ and CD4+ T cell responses was reported after vaccination. According to the authors, total T cell responses may have been underestimated by the TCR breadth and depth analyses.

This clone was seen a few times. The antigen it binds to is not known. No much larger clonotype is one base removed from it; base qualities were not supplied. The sequencing used peripheral blood, collected after recovery from COVID-19. The clonotype was recovered from a human donor who had recovered from COVID-19. The rearrangement combines TRBV2 with TRBJ1-6, with TRBD1 as a weak D call on 6 bases. CDR3 sequence: CASRLGGSPLHF. The nucleotide sequence is TGTGCCAGCAGGCTAGGGGGTTCACCCCTCCACTTT. Full variable domain (CDR3 extended with the reference TRBV2 and TRBJ1-6 proteins): EPEVTQTPSHQVTQMGQEVILRCVPISNHLYFYWYRQILGQKVEFLVSFYNNEISEKSEIFDDQFSVERPDGSNFTLKIRSTKLEDSAMYFCASRLGGSPLHFGNGTRLTVT.